Listed here are 7 T cell receptor beta chains from one sample, sequenced in a study of cytomegalovirus exposure and HLA in healthy donors. Researchers ran the PCR with 60 Vbeta and 13 Jbeta primers. Repertoires were generated with immunoSEQ multiplex PCR, while TCRdb's copy carries only in-frame clones and drops some. The data hold some 130,000 clones, with 85% to 90% observed a single time. Sequencing was performed on PBMCs. The receptors here all came from a woman aged 25 to 45 in good health and CMV-seropositive.

The V call is TRBV7-9, the J call TRBJ2-7, with D uncertain. With 3 bases removed from V and 5 bases from J, the gap between germline ends came to 8 bases. The CDR3 spans 12 residues. Germline V gene sequence: CDR1 SEHNR, CDR2 FQNEAQ (reference sequence). Here the CDR3 reads CASSLWSDEQYF. CDR3 DNA: TGTGCCAGCAGCTTGTGGTCAGACGAGCAGTACTTC.

The chain carries TRBV2 and TRBJ2-3; 9 nucleotides match TRBD1. CDR3 length: 13 residues. Germline loops: CDR1 SNHLY, CDR2 FYNNEI. J was trimmed by 4 bases and V by 8 bases; bases with no gene match: 4. The CDR3 DNA reads as TGTGCCAGCGAAGGACAGGGGCCAGATACGCAGTATTTT. Its translation is CASEGQGPDTQYF.

V is TRBV11-3 and J is TRBJ1-3; TRBD1 matches 8 bases. The germline V gene has CDR1 SGHNT and CDR2 YENEEA. Unmatched junction bases numbered 6, after V lost 5 bases and J lost 3 bases. This CDR3 spans 15 amino acids. CDR3 nucleotide sequence: TGTGCCAGCAGCCCGCAGGGGGCACTTGGAAACACCATATATTTT. Translation gives CASSPQGALGNTIYF.

The genes are TRBV28 and TRBJ1-2, with TRBD1 identical over 7 bases. Germline CDR1 MDHEN, CDR2 SYDVKM. CDR3 length: 14 amino acids. With V trimmed by 1 base and J by 4 bases, 3 bases remained unmatched. CDR3 protein: CASSLSQGTYGYTF. The CDR3 DNA is TGTGCCAGCAGTTTATCACAGGGGACCTATGGCTACACCTTC.

The CDR3 sequence is CAISESGGGGNEQYF. DNA for the CDR3: TGTGCCATCAGTGAATCGGGGGGTGGGGGGAACGAGCAGTACTTC. V gene TRBV10-3 combines with J gene TRBJ2-7; TRBD2 agrees at 7 bases. Trimming removed 3 bases from V and 5 bases from J; junction bases left unmatched: 10. The CDR3 consists of 15 residues. Germline V gene data show CDR1 as ENHRY and CDR2 as SYGVKD.

The V and J genes are TRBV11-2 and TRBJ1-2; D remains unclear. Germline V gives CDR1 SGHAT, CDR2 FQNNGV. The length of the CDR3 is 11 residues. Trimming shortened V by 5 bases and J by 8 bases, and 9 bases separated the two germline ends. CDR3 nucleotides: TGTGCCAGCAGCGACTACTTGGGCTACACCTTC. Translated, it gives CASSDYLGYTF.

Worth noting for this clone: Relative to the germline gene, one junction end is altered; a read error may explain this. The chain combines TRBV5-4 with TRBJ2-7; no firm D call. The CDR3 runs to 13 residues. Germline values: CDR1 SGHNT, CDR2 YYREEE (reference sequence). CDR3 sequence: CASSLAHSHEQYF. CDR3 bases: TGTGCCAGCAGCTTGGCCCACTCCCACGAGCAGTACTTC.